This TCR beta chain was recorded in a study of vaccination effects on CD4 cells after COVID-19. Study-wide findings and caveats: Healthy vaccinees had only 1 of 255 vaccine-induced clones cross-react with common cold coronaviruses.

The data were produced by immunoSEQ multiplex PCR, yet TCRdb's version contains in-frame clones alone and is incomplete. The table has tens of thousands of clones, approximately 79% seen once. In the ViraFEST assay, antigen-specific CD4+ clonotypes were identified by expansion after peptide-pool stimulation. CD4+ T cell isolation took place after less than 13 days of culture. All vaccine recipients tested negative for nucleocapsid antibodies and had never contracted SARS-CoV-2 infection. Cultures of some 2.2 million PBMC per well contained 10 IU/ml IL-2 plus 10 ug/ml peptides. Germline V lookup: CDR1 KGHSH, CDR2 LQKENI. Trimming removed 3 bases from V and 7 bases from J; junction bases left unmatched: 5. This CDR3 is 15 amino acids long. With respect to this clone: Its antigen is unknown.

This TCR was sampled from a human donor who received a COVID-19 vaccine. The starting material was CD4+ T cells from PBMCs cultured with HCoV-NL63 spike peptides, obtained before COVID-19 vaccination. The V gene is TRBV18, the J gene TRBJ1-6, with 8 positions matching TRBD1. The CDR3, as DNA: TGTGCCAGCTCACCCCAGACAGGGGAAAATTCACCCCTCCACTTT. Translating it yields CASSPQTGENSPLHF.